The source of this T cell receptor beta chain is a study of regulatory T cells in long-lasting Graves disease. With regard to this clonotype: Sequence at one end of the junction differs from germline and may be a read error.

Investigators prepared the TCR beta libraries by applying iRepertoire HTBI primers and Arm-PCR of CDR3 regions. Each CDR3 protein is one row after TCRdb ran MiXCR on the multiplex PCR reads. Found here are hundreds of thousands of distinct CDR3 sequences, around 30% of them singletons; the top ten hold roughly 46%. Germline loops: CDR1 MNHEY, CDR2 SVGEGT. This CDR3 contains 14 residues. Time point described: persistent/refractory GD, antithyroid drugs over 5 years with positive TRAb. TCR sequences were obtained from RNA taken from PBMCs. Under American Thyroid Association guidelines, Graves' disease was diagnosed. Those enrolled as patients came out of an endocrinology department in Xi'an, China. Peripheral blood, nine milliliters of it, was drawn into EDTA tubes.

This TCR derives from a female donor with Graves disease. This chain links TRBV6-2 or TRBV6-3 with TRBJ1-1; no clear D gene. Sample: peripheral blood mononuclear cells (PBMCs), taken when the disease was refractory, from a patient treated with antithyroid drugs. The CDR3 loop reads CASSFGRTNTEASF. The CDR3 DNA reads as TGTGCCAGCAGTTTCGGACGGACGAACACTGAAGCTTCCTTT.